The 15 T cell receptor beta chains listed next were all sequenced from one sample in a study of spatial heterogeneity in lung cancer (dated by TCRdb to about 2019). The label giving this sample's time point can be read as: sample taken at primary tumor resection. For TCR sequencing, whole RNA was extracted from tumor and nontumor lung tissue, or from cryopreserved PBMC samples, and no cell sorting was done. Libraries came from 5' RACE. Sequenced on a NextSeq 500. TCRdb's own reprocessing of the public reads used fastp at Q25 and MiXCR and kept productive beta chains. Identical CDR3 protein sequences are pooled into one entry, listed with their most common genes and DNA. Recorded for this sample are tens of thousands of distinct CDR3 sequences; 6% to 7.5% of them occurred a single time. Together, the top ten hold around two fifths of the sample. The specimen was PBMCs, collected at surgery. The receptors here all came from a female donor with early-stage non-small cell lung cancer.

This clonotype showed up many times. The V call is TRBV29-1, the J call TRBJ1-2; D unclear. The CDR3 has 11 amino acids. CDR1 and CDR2 from the germline V gene are SQVTM and ANQGSEA. The V end lost 5 bases, the J end lost 7 bases, and 11 bases lay between the germline ends. CDR3 DNA sequence: TGCAGCGTTTCGCACCAGCTTGGCTACACCTTC. This encodes CSVSHQLGYTF. The full variable domain, in which reference TRBV29-1 and TRBJ1-2 provide the parts outside the CDR3, is SAVISQKPSRDICQRGTSLTIQCQVDSQVTMMFWYRQQPGQSLTLIATANQGSEATYESGFVIDKFPISRPNLTFSTLTVSNMSPEDSSIYLCSVSHQLGYTFGSGTRLTVV.

The rearrangement uses TRBV7-2 and TRBJ2-7; TRBD2 matches at 8 bases. CDR1 is SGHTA and CDR2 is FQGNSA in the germline V gene. Trimming took 4 bases from V and 2 from J; bases not matched to a gene: 7. This CDR3 comprises 15 residues. The CDR3 bases are TGTGCCAGCAGCTCTCAGGGTAGCGGGGCCTACGAGCAGTACTTC. This gives the protein CASSSQGSGAYEQYF.

This clonotype was found many times. The chain recombines TRBV9 with TRBJ2-5, with TRBD2 matching over 7 bases. CDR1 is SGDLS and CDR2 is YYNGEE in the germline V gene. Unmatched junction bases numbered 7, after V lost 4 bases and J lost 7 bases. The CDR3 is made up of 13 amino acids. The CDR3 here is CASSNRTRGTQYF. CDR3 bases: TGTGCCAGCAGCAACCGGACTAGGGGGACCCAGTACTTC.

The sample holds many counts of this clonotype. The chain is built from TRBV14 and TRBJ2-7; TRBD1 matches 7 bases. Germline CDR1 SGHDN, CDR2 FVKESK. Losses at the gene ends were 4 bases for V and 6 bases for J; bases not matched to a gene: 12. The CDR3 is 15 residues long. CDR3 region: CASSPGHRGIGEQYF. The CDR3 DNA is TGTGCCAGCAGCCCGGGCCACAGGGGAATCGGCGAGCAGTACTTC.

This clonotype occurred many times. The V and J genes are TRBV7-9 and TRBJ2-7; 7 nucleotides match TRBD1. V shed 2 bases and J 3 bases; nucleotides not matched to a gene: 4. The length of the CDR3 is 14 residues. Germline V gene sequence: CDR1 SEHNR, CDR2 FQNEAQ (reference sequence). CDR3: CASSLTGVNYEQYF. The DNA for the CDR3 is TGTGCCAGCAGCTTAACAGGGGTCAACTACGAGCAGTACTTC.

The table lists this clonotype with many counts. The V call is TRBV2, the J call TRBJ1-1; D ambiguous. The V gene lost 11 bases and the J gene lost 4 bases, with 11 bases spanning the gap. Germline loops: CDR1 SNHLY, CDR2 FYNNEI. The CDR3 is made up of 11 amino acids. The CDR3 nucleotides read TGTGCCCGAGGGCGGGGCACTGAAGCTTTCTTT. This gives the protein CARGRGTEAFF.

This clonotype was observed a handful of times. The chain recombines TRBV7-9 with TRBJ2-7, with D perhaps TRBD1 (5 bases). V was shortened by 11 bases and J by 5 bases, with 13 bases between the two germline ends. There are 11 residues in the CDR3. The germline CDR1 and CDR2 sequences are SEHNR and FQNEAQ (reference sequence). This CDR3 reads CAGAAADEQYF. CDR3 in DNA: TGTGCCGGGGCCGCCGCCGACGAGCAGTACTTC.

This clonotype was seen ten or more times. This chain uses TRBV6-6 with TRBJ1-2, with D uncertain. The germline V and J ends were trimmed by 4 bases and 4 bases, with 10 bases remaining between them. Germline CDR1 MNHNY, CDR2 SVGAGI (reference sequence). The CDR3 is made up of 13 amino acids. The CDR3, as DNA: TGTGCCAGCAGTTTGACAAATTTCTATGGCTACACCTTC. Protein product: CASSLTNFYGYTF.

This clonotype was recorded at least ten times. The J gene is TRBJ2-5, the V gene TRBV27; D gene unclear. CDR1 and CDR2 from the germline V gene are MNHEY and SMNVEV (reference sequence). The V gene lost 6 bases and the J gene lost 1 base, with 9 bases spanning the gap. The CDR3 covers 13 residues. The DNA for the CDR3 is TGTGCCAGCAGACCCCAGGTCCAAGAGACCCAGTACTTC. This codes for CASRPQVQETQYF.

This clonotype came up many times. The CDR3 protein is CSARAGDSSAYEQYF. The CDR3, as DNA: TGCAGTGCTAGAGCGGGAGACAGTTCGGCCTACGAGCAGTACTTC. The J gene is TRBJ2-7, the V gene TRBV20-1, with D tentatively TRBD2 (6 bases). The CDR3 loop spans 15 amino acids. CDR1 and CDR2 from the germline V gene are DFQATT and SNEGSKA (reference sequence). Trimming took 1 base from V and 2 from J, leaving 15 bases between them.

This clonotype was recorded at least ten times. This chain links TRBV12-3 or TRBV12-4 with TRBJ2-1; TRBD2 is a possible D gene (6 bases). V was trimmed by 6 bases and J by 6 bases, leaving 6 bases between them. CDR3 length: 11 amino acids. The CDR3 nucleotides are TGTGCCAGCAGGACTAGCAATGAGCAGTTCTTC. Its protein is CASRTSNEQFF.

This clonotype appeared many times. The chain couples TRBV6-5 to TRBJ1-1; no definite D call. This CDR3 is 13 amino acids long. Germline V gives CDR1 MNHEY, CDR2 SVGAGI. V shed 4 bases and J shed 2 bases, with 8 bases lying between them. CDR3 loop: CASSLRLNTEAFF. CDR3 bases: TGTGCCAGCAGTTTGAGGCTTAACACTGAAGCTTTCTTT.

This clonotype came up a few times. J is TRBJ1-2 and V is TRBV6-5; the D is unclear. The V end lost 4 bases, the J end lost 8 bases, and 17 bases lay between the germline ends. The CDR3 consists of 14 residues. Germline lookup yields CDR1 MNHEY and CDR2 SVGAGI. CDR3 bases: TGTGCCAGCAGTTTAACCGGGCCCCAGAACGGCTACACCTTC. Amino acids: CASSLTGPQNGYTF.

In its sample, this clonotype was seen many times. CDR3 DNA sequence: TGCGCCAGCACCGGTAGCGGGGCGCGCACAGATACGCAGTATTTT. Protein: CASTGSGARTDTQYF. The chain recombines TRBV5-1 with TRBJ2-3, with 8 bases lining up with TRBD2. The V gene end was trimmed by 6 bases and the J gene end by 1 base; junction bases not matched to a gene: 7. Germline V gene data show CDR1 as SGHRS and CDR2 as YFSETQ. The CDR3 runs 15 residues.

In its sample, this clonotype was seen a few times. The rearrangement joins TRBV5-1 to TRBJ2-1; D remains ambiguous. The CDR3 covers 13 residues. V was shortened by 2 bases and J by 5 bases, with 8 bases between the two germline ends. Germline V gene lookup returns CDR1 SGHRS and CDR2 YFSETQ. CDR3 nucleotide sequence: TGCGCCAGCAGCTTCGGGCAGAACAATGAGCAGTTCTTC. It is translated as CASSFGQNNEQFF.